This T cell receptor (beta chain) was found in a study of T cell responses to AZD1222 COVID-19 vaccine. The data were produced by immunoSEQ multiplex PCR, yet TCRdb's version contains in-frame clones alone and is incomplete. The repertoire holds tens of thousands of clones, 60% to 85% seen once, with roughly 6.6% in the top ten. A word on this clone: Its specificity is not known.

General study points: Repertoires in all cases were sampled only once the peak T cell response had passed. Vaccine-associated CD4 TCRs spanned spike, dominant at 160-218 and 743-854. Breadth and depth of Spike-specific TCRs rose after two AZD1222 doses.

Sequencing was performed on peripheral blood, taken on day 0 of AZD1222 vaccination. The clonotype was recovered from an adult in good health.

The CDR3: CASMQGNTIYF. CDR3 DNA: TGTGCCAGCATGCAGGGAAACACCATATATTTT. The chain has TRBV6-5 and TRBJ1-3; D is ambiguous. The CDR3 length is 11 residues. CDR1 is MNHEY and CDR2 is SVGAGI in the germline V gene. Trimming left V 7 bases short and J 4 bases short, with 5 bases between.